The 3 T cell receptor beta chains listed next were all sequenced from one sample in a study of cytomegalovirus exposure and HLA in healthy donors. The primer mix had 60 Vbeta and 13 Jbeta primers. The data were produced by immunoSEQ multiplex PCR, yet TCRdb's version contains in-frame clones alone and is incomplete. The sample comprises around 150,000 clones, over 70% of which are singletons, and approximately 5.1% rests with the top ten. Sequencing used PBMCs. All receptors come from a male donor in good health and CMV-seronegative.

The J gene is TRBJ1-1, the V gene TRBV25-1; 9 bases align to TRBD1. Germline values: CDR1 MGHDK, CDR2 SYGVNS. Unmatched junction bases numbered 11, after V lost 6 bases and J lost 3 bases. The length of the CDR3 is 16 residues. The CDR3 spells CASSTGPGQGHTEAFF. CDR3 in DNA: TGTGCCAGCAGCACCGGGCCGGGACAGGGACACACTGAAGCTTTCTTT.

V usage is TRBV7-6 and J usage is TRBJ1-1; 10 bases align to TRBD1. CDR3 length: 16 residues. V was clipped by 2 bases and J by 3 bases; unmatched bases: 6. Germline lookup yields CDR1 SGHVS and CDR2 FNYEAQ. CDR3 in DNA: TGTGCCAGCAGCTTATCTAGGACAGGGGGGGACACTGAAGCTTTCTTT. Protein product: CASSLSRTGGDTEAFF.

The DNA of the CDR3 is TGTGCCAGCAGCTTAGAAAGAGTGAGTGAGACCCAGTACTTC. This sequence encodes CASSLERVSETQYF. The V and J genes are TRBV7-2 and TRBJ2-5, with D unclear. The length of the CDR3 is 14 residues. Germline lookup yields CDR1 SGHTA and CDR2 FQGNSA. The V end was cut by 1 base, the J end by 5 bases, with 11 bases between.